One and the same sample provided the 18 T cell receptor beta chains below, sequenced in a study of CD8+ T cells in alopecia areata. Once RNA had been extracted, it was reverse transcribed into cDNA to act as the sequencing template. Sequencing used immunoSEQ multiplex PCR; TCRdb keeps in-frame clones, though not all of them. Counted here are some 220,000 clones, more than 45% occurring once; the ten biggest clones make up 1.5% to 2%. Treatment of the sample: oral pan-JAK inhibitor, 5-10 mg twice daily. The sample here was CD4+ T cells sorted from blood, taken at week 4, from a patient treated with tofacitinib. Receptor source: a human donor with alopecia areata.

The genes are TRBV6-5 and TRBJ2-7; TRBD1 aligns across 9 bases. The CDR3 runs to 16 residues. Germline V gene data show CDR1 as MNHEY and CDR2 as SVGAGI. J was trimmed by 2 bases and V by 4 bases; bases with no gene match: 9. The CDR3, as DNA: TGTGCCAGCAGTTCTCAACGGGACAGGGTAACCTACGAGCAGTACTTC. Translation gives CASSSQRDRVTYEQYF.

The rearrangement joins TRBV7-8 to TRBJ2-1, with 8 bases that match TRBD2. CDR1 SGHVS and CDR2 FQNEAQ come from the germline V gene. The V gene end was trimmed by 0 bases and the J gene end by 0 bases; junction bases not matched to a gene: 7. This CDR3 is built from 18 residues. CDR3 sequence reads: CASSLALRGGSSYNEQFF. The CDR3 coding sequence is TGTGCCAGCAGCTTAGCGCTCCGGGGGGGGAGCTCCTACAATGAGCAGTTCTTC.

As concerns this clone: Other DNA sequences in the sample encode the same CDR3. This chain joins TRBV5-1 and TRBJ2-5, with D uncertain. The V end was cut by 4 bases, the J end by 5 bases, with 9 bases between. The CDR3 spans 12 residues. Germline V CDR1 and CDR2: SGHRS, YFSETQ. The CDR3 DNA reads TGCGCCAGCAGCCTCGCTGGGGAGACCCAGTACTTC. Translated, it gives CASSLAGETQYF. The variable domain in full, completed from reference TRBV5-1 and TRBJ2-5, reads KAGVTQTPRYLIKTRGQQVTLSCSPISGHRSVSWYQQTPGQGLQFLFEYFSETQRNKGNFPGRFSGRQFSNSRSEMNVSTLELGDSALYLCASSLAGETQYFGPGTRLLVL.

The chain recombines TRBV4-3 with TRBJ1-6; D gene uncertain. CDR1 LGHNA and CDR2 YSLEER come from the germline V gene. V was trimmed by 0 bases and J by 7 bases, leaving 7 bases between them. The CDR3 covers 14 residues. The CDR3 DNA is TGCGCCAGCAGCCAAGAGGATCACAATTCACCCCTCCACTTT. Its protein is CASSQEDHNSPLHF.

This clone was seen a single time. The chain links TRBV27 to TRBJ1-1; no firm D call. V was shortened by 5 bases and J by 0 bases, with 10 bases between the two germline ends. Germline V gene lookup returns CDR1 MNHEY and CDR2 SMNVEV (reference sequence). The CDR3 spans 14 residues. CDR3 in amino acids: CASSLGGVNTEAFF. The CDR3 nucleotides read TGTGCCAGCAGTCTAGGTGGGGTGAACACTGAAGCTTTCTTT.

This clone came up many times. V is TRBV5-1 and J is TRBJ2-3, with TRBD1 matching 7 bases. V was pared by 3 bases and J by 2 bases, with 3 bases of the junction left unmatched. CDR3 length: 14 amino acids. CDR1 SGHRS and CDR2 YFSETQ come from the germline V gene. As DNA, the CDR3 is TGCGCCAGCAGCTATGGGACAGCCACAGATACGCAGTATTTT. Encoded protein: CASSYGTATDTQYF.

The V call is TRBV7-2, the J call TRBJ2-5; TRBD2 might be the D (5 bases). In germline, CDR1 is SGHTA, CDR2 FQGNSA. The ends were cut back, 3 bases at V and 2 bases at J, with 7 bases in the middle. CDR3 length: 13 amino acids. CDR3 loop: CASSFGLQETQYF. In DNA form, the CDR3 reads TGTGCCAGCAGCTTTGGACTGCAAGAGACCCAGTACTTC.

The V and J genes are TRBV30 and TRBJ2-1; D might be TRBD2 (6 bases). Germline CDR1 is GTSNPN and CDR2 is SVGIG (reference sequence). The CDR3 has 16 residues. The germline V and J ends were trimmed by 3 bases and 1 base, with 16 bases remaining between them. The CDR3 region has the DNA TGTGCCTGGAGGCCAGTCGGGGGTGCTTCCTACAATGAGCAGTTCTTC. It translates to CAWRPVGGASYNEQFF.

CDR3: CSVAQGTEQPQHF. The CDR3 DNA reads TGCAGCGTTGCACAGGGGACCGAACAGCCCCAGCATTTT. J is TRBJ1-5 and V is TRBV29-1, with TRBD1 matching over 7 bases. Trimming removed 4 bases from V and 7 bases from J; junction bases left unmatched: 7. The CDR3 is 13 residues long. Germline V CDR1 and CDR2: SQVTM, ANQGSEA.

Here the CDR3 reads CASSSGQGGNQPQHF. CDR3 nucleotides: TGCGCCAGCAGCTCAGGACAGGGAGGAAATCAGCCCCAGCATTTT. This chain joins TRBV5-1 and TRBJ1-5; 8 bases are a match to TRBD1. Germline V gene sequence: CDR1 SGHRS, CDR2 YFSETQ. The CDR3 extends over 15 amino acids. Losses at the gene ends were 3 bases for V and 4 bases for J; bases not matched to a gene: 6.

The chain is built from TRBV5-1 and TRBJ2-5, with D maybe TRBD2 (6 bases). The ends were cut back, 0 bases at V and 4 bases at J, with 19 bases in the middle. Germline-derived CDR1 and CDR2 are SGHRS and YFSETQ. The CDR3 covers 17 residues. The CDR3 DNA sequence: TGCGCCAGCAGCTTGGCGGCCAGCGGGCTAAAGGGAGAGACCCAGTACTTC. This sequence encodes CASSLAASGLKGETQYF.

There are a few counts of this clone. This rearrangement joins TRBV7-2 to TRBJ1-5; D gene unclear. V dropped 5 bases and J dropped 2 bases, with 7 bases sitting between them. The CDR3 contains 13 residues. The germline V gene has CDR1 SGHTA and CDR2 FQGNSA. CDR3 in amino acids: CASSREGNQPQHF. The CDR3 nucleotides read TGTGCCAGCAGCCGCGAAGGCAATCAGCCCCAGCATTTT.

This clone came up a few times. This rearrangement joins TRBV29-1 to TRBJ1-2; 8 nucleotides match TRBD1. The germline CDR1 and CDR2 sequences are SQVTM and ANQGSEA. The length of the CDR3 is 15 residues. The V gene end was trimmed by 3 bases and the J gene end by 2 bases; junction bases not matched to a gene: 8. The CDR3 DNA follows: TGCAGCGTTGATGGGACAGGAGCGAAAAACTATGGCTACACCTTC. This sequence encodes CSVDGTGAKNYGYTF.

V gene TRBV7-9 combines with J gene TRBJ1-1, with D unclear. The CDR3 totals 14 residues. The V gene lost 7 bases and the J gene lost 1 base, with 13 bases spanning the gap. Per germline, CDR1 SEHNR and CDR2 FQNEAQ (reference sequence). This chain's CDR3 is CASTPGNSNTEAFF. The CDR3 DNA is TGTGCCAGCACCCCCGGCAATTCGAACACTGAAGCTTTCTTT.

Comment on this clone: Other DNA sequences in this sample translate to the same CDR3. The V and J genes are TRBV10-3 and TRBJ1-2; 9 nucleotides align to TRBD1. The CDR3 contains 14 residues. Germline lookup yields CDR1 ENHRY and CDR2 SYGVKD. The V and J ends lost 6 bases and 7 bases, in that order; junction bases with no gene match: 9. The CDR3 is CAISEKGQGSGYTF. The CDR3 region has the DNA TGTGCCATCAGCGAGAAGGGACAGGGTAGTGGCTACACCTTC.

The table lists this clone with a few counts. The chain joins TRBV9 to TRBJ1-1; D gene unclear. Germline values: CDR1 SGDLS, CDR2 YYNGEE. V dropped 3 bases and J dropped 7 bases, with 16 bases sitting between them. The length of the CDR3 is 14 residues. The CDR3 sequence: CASSASDGIGEAFF. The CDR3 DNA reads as TGTGCCAGCAGCGCATCGGACGGCATTGGTGAAGCTTTCTTT.

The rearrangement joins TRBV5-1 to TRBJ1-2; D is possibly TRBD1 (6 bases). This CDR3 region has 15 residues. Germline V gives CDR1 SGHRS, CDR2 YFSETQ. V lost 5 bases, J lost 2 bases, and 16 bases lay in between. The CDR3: CASSSRGDTNYGYTF. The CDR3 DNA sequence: TGCGCCAGCAGTTCCCGCGGGGACACGAACTATGGCTACACCTTC.

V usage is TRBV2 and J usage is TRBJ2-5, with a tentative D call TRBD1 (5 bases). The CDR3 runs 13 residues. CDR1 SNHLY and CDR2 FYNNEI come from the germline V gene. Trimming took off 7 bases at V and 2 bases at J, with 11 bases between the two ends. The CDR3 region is CASTRQQQETQYF. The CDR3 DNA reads TGTGCCAGCACCCGACAGCAACAAGAGACCCAGTACTTC.